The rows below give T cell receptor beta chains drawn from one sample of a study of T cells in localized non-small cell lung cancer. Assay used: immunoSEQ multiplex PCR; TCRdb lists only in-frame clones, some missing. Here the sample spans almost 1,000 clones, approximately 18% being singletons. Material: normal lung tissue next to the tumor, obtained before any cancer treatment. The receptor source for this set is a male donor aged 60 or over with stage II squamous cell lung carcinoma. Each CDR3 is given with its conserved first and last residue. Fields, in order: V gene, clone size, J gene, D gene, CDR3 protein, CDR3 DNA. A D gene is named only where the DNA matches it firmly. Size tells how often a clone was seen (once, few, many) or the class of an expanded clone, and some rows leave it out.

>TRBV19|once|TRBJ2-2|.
CASADANTGELFF
TGTGCCAGTGCGGACGCGAACACCGGGGAGCTGTTTTTT
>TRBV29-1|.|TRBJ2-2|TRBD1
CSVKQPGQDTGELFF
TGCAGCGTGAAACAACCGGGACAGGACACCGGGGAGCTGTTTTTT
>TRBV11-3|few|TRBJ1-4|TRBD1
CASSPGQGSNEKLFF
TGTGCCAGCAGCCCCGGACAGGGCTCTAATGAAAAACTGTTTTTT
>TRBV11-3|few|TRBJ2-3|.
CASSSDKDHRDTQYF
TGTGCCAGCAGCTCCGATAAGGACCACCGAGATACGCAGTATTTT
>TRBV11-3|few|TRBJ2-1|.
CASSLLGSGNEQFF
TGTGCCAGCAGCTTACTCGGGTCCGGCAATGAGCAGTTCTTC
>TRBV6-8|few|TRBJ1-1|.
CASSWENTEAFF
TGTGCCAGCAGTTGGGAGAACACTGAAGCTTTCTTT
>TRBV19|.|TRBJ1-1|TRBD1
CASSGTERTEAFF
TGTGCCAGTTCAGGGACAGAGAGGACTGAAGCTTTCTTT
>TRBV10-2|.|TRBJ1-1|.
CASSDRIGHTEAFF
TGCGCCAGCAGTGACCGAATAGGGCACACTGAAGCTTTCTTT
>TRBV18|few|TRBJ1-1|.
CASSDGLNTEAFF
TGTGCCAGCTCCGACGGTCTGAACACTGAAGCTTTCTTT
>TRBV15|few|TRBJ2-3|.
CATSREVGLSTDTQYF
TGTGCCACCAGCAGAGAGGTGGGACTTAGCACAGATACGCAGTATTTT
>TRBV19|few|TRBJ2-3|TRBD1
CASSFDRASTDTQYF
TGTGCCAGTAGTTTTGACAGGGCTAGCACAGATACGCAGTATTTT
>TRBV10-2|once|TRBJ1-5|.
CASSEGARQPQHF
TGCGCCAGCAGTGAGGGGGCGCGACAGCCCCAGCATTTT
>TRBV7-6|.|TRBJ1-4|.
CASSRARQSNEKLFF
TGTGCCAGCAGTAGAGCCAGACAAAGTAATGAAAAACTGTTTTTT
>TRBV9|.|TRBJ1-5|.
CASRGEDQPQHF
TGTGCCAGCAGGGGGGAGGACCAGCCCCAGCATTTT
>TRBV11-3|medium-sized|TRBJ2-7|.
CASSYLLEAGSYEQYF
TGTGCCAGCAGCTACTTATTGGAGGCCGGGTCCTACGAGCAGTACTTC